This T cell receptor beta chain was captured by sequencing in a study of T cell responses to AZD1222 COVID-19 vaccine. TCRdb's copy holds only in-frame clones and misses some; the assay was immunoSEQ multiplex PCR. The sample has 150,000 to 200,000 clones, over 75% seen once; the top ten hold around 1.5%. General study points: White British donors predominated, females outnumbered males, and clonal diversity was possibly underestimated.

Germline-derived CDR1 and CDR2 are MDHEN and SYDVKM. Trimming at V came to 5 bases and at J to 5 bases, leaving 11 bases not matched to a gene. The CDR3 contains 16 residues. A note on this clone: What it binds is not known.

The chain links TRBV28 to TRBJ1-4; 7 bases are a match to TRBD1. Material: peripheral blood, obtained on day 0 of AZD1222 vaccination. This receptor was obtained from an adult in good health. The chain's CDR3 is CASSIRQGSRNEKLFF. In DNA form, the CDR3 reads TGTGCCAGCAGTATTCGACAGGGTAGTAGAAATGAAAAACTGTTTTTT.